This T cell receptor beta chain originates from a study of blood T cell repertoires in COVID-19. Profiling relied on immunoSEQ multiplex PCR, and the TCRdb table lists in-frame clones only, not all of them. The data show approximately 260,000 clones, around 90% seen once. Deletions cut 5 bases from V and 4 bases from J, with 11 bases between. The CDR3 runs 13 residues. Sequenced material: peripheral blood. The TCR sequence derives from a woman aged 40 to 49 with acute or convalescent COVID-19. The chain couples TRBV12-3 or TRBV12-4 to TRBJ1-2; TRBD1 is a possible D gene (6 bases). The CDR3 sequence: CASSLTGFYGYTF. CDR3 coding DNA: TGTGCCAGCAGTCTGACAGGCTTCTATGGCTACACCTTC.